The 7 T cell receptor beta chains reported below all come from one sample, sequenced in a study of identical twins. TCRdb ran MiXCR on the 5' RACE reads and lists one entry per CDR3 protein. This table has 400,000 to 500,000 distinct CDR3 sequences, less than 20% appearing once. Sequenced: naive T cells sorted from blood. Receptor source: a man aged 50 to 59 in good health.

Only a few counts were recorded for this clonotype. The chain carries TRBV29-1 and TRBJ2-2; D is unclear. Germline CDR1 SQVTM, CDR2 ANQGSEA. The V end lost 6 bases, the J end lost 0 bases, and 5 bases lay between the germline ends. This CDR3 is built from 12 residues. The CDR3 sequence is CSVRPNTGELFF. In DNA, the CDR3 is TGCAGCGTCCGACCGAACACCGGGGAGCTGTTTTTT.

This chain links TRBV4-1 with TRBJ2-1; D gene unclear. The ends were cut back, 1 base at V and 3 bases at J, with 13 bases in the middle. From germline, CDR1 is MGHRA and CDR2 YSYEKL. The CDR3 is 16 residues long. The CDR3 DNA follows: TGCGCCAGCAGCCAAGGAAGAAATGAGAACTACAATGAGCAGTTCTTC. Its translation is CASSQGRNENYNEQFF.

This clonotype was seen ten or more times. This rearrangement joins TRBV5-1 to TRBJ2-7, with a tentative D call TRBD1 (6 bases). The germline gives CDR1 SGHRS, CDR2 YFSETQ. The CDR3 has 14 residues. V dropped 2 bases and J dropped 4 bases, with 13 bases sitting between them. DNA for the CDR3: TGCGCCAGCAGCTTCAGTCAGGGGAGTTACGAGCAGTACTTC. Amino acids: CASSFSQGSYEQYF.

The chain carries TRBV5-5 and TRBJ2-5; D perhaps matches TRBD1 (6 bases). V lost 2 bases and J lost 2, with 7 bases in between. In germline, CDR1 is SGHKS, CDR2 YYEKEE (reference sequence). The CDR3 length is 13 residues. The CDR3 loop is CASSFGTQETQYF. CDR3 sequence (DNA): TGTGCCAGCAGCTTTGGGACACAAGAGACCCAGTACTTC.

The chain combines TRBV4-3 with TRBJ2-7; D might be TRBD1 (5 bases). Trimming took off 0 bases at V and 0 bases at J, with 12 bases between the two ends. The CDR3 is 16 amino acids. CDR1 is LGHNA, CDR2 YSLEER, per germline. This CDR3 reads CASSQDITGTSYEQYF. As DNA, the CDR3 is TGCGCCAGCAGCCAAGATATTACAGGAACCTCCTACGAGCAGTACTTC.

This clonotype has more than one count but fewer than ten. The J gene is TRBJ2-2, the V gene TRBV4-3, with TRBD2 matching 7 bases. CDR3 size: 17 residues. With 5 bases clipped from V and 4 bases from J, the junction kept 13 bases outside the gene matches. Germline V gene lookup returns CDR1 LGHNA and CDR2 YSLEER. CDR3 coding DNA: TGCGCCAGCAGCTTCAATCTGGGAACTAGCGCCACCGGGGAGCTGTTTTTT. This translates into CASSFNLGTSATGELFF.

This clonotype was seen a few times. V and J are TRBV5-1 and TRBJ1-1, with TRBD1 identical over 11 bases. Germline values: CDR1 SGHRS, CDR2 YFSETQ. The CDR3 has 17 amino acids. The V segment lost 4 bases and the J segment 0 bases; nucleotides outside the gene matches: 8. The CDR3 protein is CASSTRTGGYMNTEAFF. The CDR3 bases are TGCGCCAGCAGCACGCGGACAGGGGGCTACATGAACACTGAAGCTTTCTTT.